This T cell receptor beta chain comes out of a study of cytomegalovirus exposure and HLA in healthy donors. Study-wide findings and caveats: While the bulk of TCR sequences proved rare, some public TCRs turned up in many donors.

Germline V gene data show CDR1 as LNHDA and CDR2 as SQIVND (reference sequence). V gave up 3 bases and J gave up 3 bases, with 2 bases separating them. This CDR3 is built from 12 residues. Turning to this clone: What it binds is not known.

Researchers ran the PCR with 60 Vbeta and 13 Jbeta primers. Method: immunoSEQ multiplex PCR; TCRdb's copy keeps in-frame clones and lacks some. The sample comprises 150,000 to 160,000 clones, roughly 81% of which are singletons, and approximately 2.5% rests with the top ten. Sequencing was performed on PBMCs. This clonotype originated in a woman younger than 35 in good health and CMV-seronegative. The V call is TRBV19, the J call TRBJ1-4; D ambiguous. CDR3 nucleotides: TGTGCCAGTAGTATCTCTAATGAAAAACTGTTTTTT. Translating gives CASSISNEKLFF.